This is a list of T cell receptor beta chains from one sample in a study of cytomegalovirus exposure and HLA in healthy donors. TCRdb's copy holds only in-frame clones and misses some; the assay was immunoSEQ multiplex PCR. In all, the sample yields some 130,000 clones. The sample was PBMCs. The receptors stem from a woman in her thirties or forties in good health and CMV-seropositive. The CDR3 runs from the conserved cysteine through the conserved F or W. D genes are given only for firm matches.

CDR3 DNA: TGTGCCAGCAGTTTAATTAGCGGAAGTAGCAATCAGCCCCAGCATTTT; CDR3 protein: CASSLISGSSNQPQHF; V gene: TRBV28; J gene: TRBJ1-5; D gene: .
CDR3 DNA: TGTGCCACCAGCAGAGGTGGCAGGGACAAGGACATTCAGTACTTC; CDR3 protein: CATSRGGRDKDIQYF; V gene: TRBV15; J gene: TRBJ2-4; D gene: .
CDR3 DNA: TGTGCCAGCCGCTTAGGGGGCGAAGGCTATACCTTC; CDR3 protein: CASRLGGEGYTF; V gene: TRBV7-2; J gene: TRBJ1-2; D gene: TRBD1
CDR3 DNA: TGTGCCAGCAGTGGGGGGCCCCTCATAAACACTGAAGCTTTCTTT; CDR3 protein: CASSGGPLINTEAFF; V gene: TRBV6-1; J gene: TRBJ1-1; D gene: .
CDR3 DNA: TGTGCCAGCAGTTTAGCCCCTCGGGACAGGTCTGAAGCTTTCTTT; CDR3 protein: CASSLAPRDRSEAFF; V gene: TRBV28; J gene: TRBJ1-1; D gene: TRBD1
CDR3 DNA: TGCGCCAGCAGCTTGACGACGGGGTCAAGAAGTCGTCAGGATACGCAGTATTTT; CDR3 protein: CASSLTTGSRSRQDTQYF; V gene: TRBV5-1; J gene: TRBJ2-3; D gene: .
CDR3 DNA: TGTGCCAGCAGTTTAAATCCAAGGACAGGGGGTTCACCCCTCCACTTT; CDR3 protein: CASSLNPRTGGSPLHF; V gene: TRBV27; J gene: TRBJ1-6; D gene: TRBD1
CDR3 DNA: TGTGCCAGCCGTCGGGACACACCCTACGAGCAGTACTTC; CDR3 protein: CASRRDTPYEQYF; V gene: TRBV7-2; J gene: TRBJ2-7; D gene: .
CDR3 DNA: TGTGCCAGCAGAAGGACAGGGGTTCTCTATGAGCAGTTCTTC; CDR3 protein: CASRRTGVLYEQFF; V gene: TRBV5-6; J gene: TRBJ2-1; D gene: TRBD1
CDR3 DNA: TGTGCCAGCAGCTTCGGGATCTCCTACGAGCAGTACTTC; CDR3 protein: CASSFGISYEQYF; V gene: TRBV7-3; J gene: TRBJ2-7; D gene: .
CDR3 DNA: TGTGCCAGCAGCTTATATCCGGTCACAGATACGCAGTATTTT; CDR3 protein: CASSLYPVTDTQYF; V gene: TRBV7-3; J gene: TRBJ2-3; D gene: .
CDR3 DNA: TGTGCCAGCTCCCCTACTAGCGGGAGTACGGGCGAGCAGTTCTTC; CDR3 protein: CASSPTSGSTGEQFF; V gene: TRBV18; J gene: TRBJ2-1; D gene: TRBD2
CDR3 DNA: TGTGCCTGGAGTAAGCTAGCGGGCTCTACCTACGAGCAGTACTTC; CDR3 protein: CAWSKLAGSTYEQYF; V gene: TRBV30; J gene: TRBJ2-7; D gene: TRBD2
CDR3 DNA: TGCGCCAGCAGTGAGCGGACAGGGTTCGGCCAGCCCCAGCATTTT; CDR3 protein: CASSERTGFGQPQHF; V gene: TRBV10-2; J gene: TRBJ1-5; D gene: TRBD1
CDR3 DNA: TGCGCCAGCAGCCGCTTATCTTCCGGGACAGGGGGCTACGAGCAGTACTTC; CDR3 protein: CASSRLSSGTGGYEQYF; V gene: TRBV4-1; J gene: TRBJ2-7; D gene: TRBD1
CDR3 DNA: TGTGCCAGCAGCCGCCTACAGGGAAGCTCCTACGAGCAGTACTTC; CDR3 protein: CASSRLQGSSYEQYF; V gene: TRBV16; J gene: TRBJ2-7; D gene: .
CDR3 DNA: TGTGCCACCAGCGCAGGGGGAGGCAGGGGTATTGAAGCTTTCTTT; CDR3 protein: CATSAGGGRGIEAFF; V gene: TRBV15; J gene: TRBJ1-1; D gene: TRBD1
CDR3 DNA: TGTGCCAGCAGCATAAGGGGGACTAGCGGGAATGCAGATACGCAGTATTTT; CDR3 protein: CASSIRGTSGNADTQYF; V gene: TRBV11-3; J gene: TRBJ2-3; D gene: TRBD2
CDR3 DNA: TGTGCCAGCAGTGAAGGGTCAGGGGGGAAAAAACTGTTTTTT; CDR3 protein: CASSEGSGGKKLFF; V gene: TRBV2; J gene: TRBJ1-4; D gene: TRBD1
CDR3 DNA: TGCGCCACTGGGACTAGCGGGAGGGGATACCAAGAGACCCAGTACTTC; CDR3 protein: CATGTSGRGYQETQYF; V gene: TRBV10-2; J gene: TRBJ2-5; D gene: TRBD2
CDR3 DNA: TGCGCCAGCAGCTCTCGAGCGGGGGACACCGGGGAGCTGTTTTTT; CDR3 protein: CASSSRAGDTGELFF; V gene: TRBV5-1; J gene: TRBJ2-2; D gene: TRBD2
CDR3 DNA: TGTGCCAGCAGCTTCACGCAAGGACAGTACAATGAGCAGCTCTTC; CDR3 protein: CASSFTQGQYNEQLF; V gene: TRBV7-6; J gene: TRBJ2-1; D gene: .
CDR3 DNA: TGTGCCAGCTCACGGGCTGTTGATAGCAATCAGCCCCAGCATTTT; CDR3 protein: CASSRAVDSNQPQHF; V gene: TRBV18; J gene: TRBJ1-5; D gene: .
CDR3 DNA: TGTGCCATCAGTGCCAGGACAGGGCAGCTTTTCTACCAAGAGACCCAGTACTTC; CDR3 protein: CAISARTGQLFYQETQYF; V gene: TRBV10-3; J gene: TRBJ2-5; D gene: TRBD1
CDR3 DNA: TGCAGTGCTAGCGGGATATATGAGCAGTTCTTC; CDR3 protein: CSASGIYEQFF; V gene: TRBV20-1; J gene: TRBJ2-1; D gene: .
CDR3 DNA: TGTGCCAGCAGTTACTCGTCCACTCCTAACTATGGCTACACCTTC; CDR3 protein: CASSYSSTPNYGYTF; V gene: TRBV6-5; J gene: TRBJ1-2; D gene: .
CDR3 DNA: TGTGCCAGCAGTGATCCGGTGAGCACAGATACGCAGTATTTT; CDR3 protein: CASSDPVSTDTQYF; V gene: TRBV25-1; J gene: TRBJ2-3; D gene: .
CDR3 DNA: TGTGCCAGCAGCTTGGACAGGGTGAAGTACTTC; CDR3 protein: CASSLDRVKYF; V gene: TRBV5-4; J gene: TRBJ2-7; D gene: .
CDR3 DNA: TGTGCCAGCAGCTCCCCCGGGACAGGAGCGAGCGAGCAGTACTTC; CDR3 protein: CASSSPGTGASEQYF; V gene: TRBV11-1; J gene: TRBJ2-7; D gene: TRBD1
CDR3 DNA: TGTGCCACCAGCAGAGGAGGTGAAAAACTGTTTTTT; CDR3 protein: CATSRGGEKLFF; V gene: TRBV15; J gene: TRBJ1-4; D gene: .
CDR3 DNA: TGTGCCAGCAGCACAATGACTAGCGGGAGCGGTAATGAGCAGTTCTTC; CDR3 protein: CASSTMTSGSGNEQFF; V gene: TRBV21-1; J gene: TRBJ2-1; D gene: .